This T cell receptor beta chain was captured in a study of shared clonotypes between healthy human individuals. For the study at large: The study used three CD4 naive, three CD4 memory, two CD8 naive and one CD8 memory plate per donor. Study-wide findings and caveats: Blood was the only sampled material, and tissue repertoires likely differ. Despite large depth, rarefaction showed incomplete sorted-subset sequencing.

CD45RO-negative, CCR7-selected cells formed the naive CD8 fraction, which excluded terminally differentiated effector memory CD45RA+ cells. The repertoire was sequenced with immunoSEQ multiplex PCR; TCRdb's copy has only in-frame clones and lacks some. The sample records about 1,900,000 clones, about 95% being singletons. Trimming took off 1 base at V and 8 bases at J, with 6 bases between the two ends. The CDR3 totals 12 residues. Germline lookup yields CDR1 SGHVS and CDR2 FNYEAQ. About this clone: The antigen remains unidentified.

This chain uses TRBV7-6 with TRBJ2-1; no firm D call. This receptor was obtained from a man aged 18 to 35 in good health. The sample was naive CD8+ T cells sorted from blood. In DNA, the CDR3 is TGTGCCAGCAGCTTAGTTATGGATGAGCAGTTCTTC. This codes for CASSLVMDEQFF.